The clone carrying this T cell receptor beta chain turned up a few times. Its antigen is undetermined. The data were taken from a study of T cells in Graves' hyperthyroidism and ophthalmopathy. In the study overall: Peripheral blood was collected at initial diagnosis, before any treatment.

The CDR3 sequence is 15 residues long. V shed 6 bases, J shed 4 bases, and the junction held 9 bases outside the gene matches. Looked up from germline, CDR1 is DFQATT and CDR2 is SNEGSKA (reference sequence). Subjects with ophthalmopathy showed a Clinical Activity Score no lower than 3, a NOSPECS grade no lower than 4, and a duration shorter than 3 months. PBMCs were sourced from approximately 10 ml fresh peripheral blood. Using RNA transcripts as the source, TCR beta CDR3 regions were amplified. HTBI primers drove first-round RT-PCR of the TCR CDR3. TCRdb independently ran MiXCR on the multiplex PCR reads; one entry per CDR3 protein. The sample lists 500,000 or so distinct CDR3 sequences, more than 15% occurring once. General study results and limits: In validation, the model predicted ophthalmopathy. These predictions came a median about 6.8 months before onset.

The receptor was isolated from a woman aged 18-29 years with Graves' ophthalmopathy. What was sequenced was blood. The chain links TRBV20-1 to TRBJ2-1, with 10 bases that match TRBD2. CDR3 sequence reads: CSAPAGLAYYNEQFF. The CDR3 nucleotides read TGCAGTGCCCCCGCGGGACTAGCGTATTACAATGAGCAGTTCTTC.